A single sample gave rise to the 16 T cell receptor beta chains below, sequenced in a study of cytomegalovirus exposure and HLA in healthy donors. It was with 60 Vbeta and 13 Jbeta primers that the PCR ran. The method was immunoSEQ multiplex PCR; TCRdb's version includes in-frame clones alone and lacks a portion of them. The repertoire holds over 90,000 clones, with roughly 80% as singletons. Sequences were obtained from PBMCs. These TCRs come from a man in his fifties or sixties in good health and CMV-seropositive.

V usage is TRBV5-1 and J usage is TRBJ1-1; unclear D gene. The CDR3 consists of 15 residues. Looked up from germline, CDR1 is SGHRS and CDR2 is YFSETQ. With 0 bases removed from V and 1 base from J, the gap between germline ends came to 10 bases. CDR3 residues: CASSLGLGANTEAFF. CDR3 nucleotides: TGCGCCAGCAGCTTGGGGCTAGGAGCGAACACTGAAGCTTTCTTT.

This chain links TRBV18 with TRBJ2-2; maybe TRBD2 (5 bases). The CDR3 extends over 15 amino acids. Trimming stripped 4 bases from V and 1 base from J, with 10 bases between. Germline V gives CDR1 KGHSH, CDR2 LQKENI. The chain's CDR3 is CASSRGQENTGELFF. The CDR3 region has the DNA TGTGCCAGCTCACGAGGGCAGGAGAACACCGGGGAGCTGTTTTTT.

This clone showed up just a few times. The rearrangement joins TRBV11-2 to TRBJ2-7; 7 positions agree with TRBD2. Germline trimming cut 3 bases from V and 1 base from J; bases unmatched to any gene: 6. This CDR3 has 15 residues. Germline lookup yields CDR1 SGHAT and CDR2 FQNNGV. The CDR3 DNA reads TGTGCCAGCAGCTTCAGCGGGGCTATGTCCTACGAGCAGTACTTC. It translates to CASSFSGAMSYEQYF.

CDR3 coding DNA: TGCAGCGTTCTTCTAGCGGGAGGTCTCGCTTACGAGCAGTACTTC. It translates to CSVLLAGGLAYEQYF. The rearrangement links TRBV29-1 to TRBJ2-5; 11 nucleotides line up with TRBD2. The DNA end lines up better with TRBJ2-7; the J call may be wrong. Per the germline V gene, CDR1 is SQVTM and CDR2 is ANQGSEA. The CDR3 is 15 residues long.

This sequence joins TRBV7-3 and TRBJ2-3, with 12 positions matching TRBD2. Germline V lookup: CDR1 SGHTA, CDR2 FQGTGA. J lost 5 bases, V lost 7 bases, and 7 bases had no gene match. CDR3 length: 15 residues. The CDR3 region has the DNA TGTGCCAGCAACTTGACTAGCGGGAGAGGAGATACGCAGTATTTT. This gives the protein CASNLTSGRGDTQYF.

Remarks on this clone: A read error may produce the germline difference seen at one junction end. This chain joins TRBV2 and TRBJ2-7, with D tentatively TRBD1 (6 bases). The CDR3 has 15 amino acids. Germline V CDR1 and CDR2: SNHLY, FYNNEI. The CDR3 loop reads CASREDRSLSYEQYF. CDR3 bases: TGTGCCAGCAGAGAAGACAGGAGCCTCTCCTACGAGCAGTACTTC.

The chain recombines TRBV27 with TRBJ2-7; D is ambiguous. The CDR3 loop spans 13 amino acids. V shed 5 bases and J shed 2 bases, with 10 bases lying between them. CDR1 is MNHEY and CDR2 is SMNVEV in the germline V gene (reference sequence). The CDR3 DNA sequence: TGTGCCAGCAGTCCATCCTGGCCCTACGAGCAGTACTTC. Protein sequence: CASSPSWPYEQYF.

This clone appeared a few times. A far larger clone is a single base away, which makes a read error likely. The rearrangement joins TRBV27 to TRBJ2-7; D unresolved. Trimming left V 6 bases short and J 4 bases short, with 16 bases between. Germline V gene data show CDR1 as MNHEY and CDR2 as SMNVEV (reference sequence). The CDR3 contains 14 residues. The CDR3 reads CASRPWAKPYEQYF. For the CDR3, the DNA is TGTGCCAGCAGGCCATGGGCCAAACCTTACGAGCAGTACTTC.

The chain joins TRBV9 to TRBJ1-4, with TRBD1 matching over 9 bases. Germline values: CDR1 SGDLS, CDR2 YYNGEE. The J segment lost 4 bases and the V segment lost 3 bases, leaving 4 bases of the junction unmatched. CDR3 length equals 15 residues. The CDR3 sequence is CASSDRQGGNEKLFF. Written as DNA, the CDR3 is TGTGCCAGCAGCGACCGACAGGGGGGTAATGAAAAACTGTTTTTT.

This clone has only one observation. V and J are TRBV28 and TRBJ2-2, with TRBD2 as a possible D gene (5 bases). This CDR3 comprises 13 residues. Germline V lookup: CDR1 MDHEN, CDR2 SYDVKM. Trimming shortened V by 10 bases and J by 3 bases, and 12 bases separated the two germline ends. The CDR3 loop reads CATRTDDTGELFF. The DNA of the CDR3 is TGTGCCACGCGGACTGATGACACCGGGGAGCTGTTTTTT.

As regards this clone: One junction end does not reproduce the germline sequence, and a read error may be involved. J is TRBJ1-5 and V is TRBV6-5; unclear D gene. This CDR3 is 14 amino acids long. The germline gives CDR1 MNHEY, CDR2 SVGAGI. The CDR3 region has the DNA TGTGCCAGCCGGAGCAGTTATCTCAATCAGCTCCAGCATTTT. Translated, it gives CASRSSYLNQLQHF.

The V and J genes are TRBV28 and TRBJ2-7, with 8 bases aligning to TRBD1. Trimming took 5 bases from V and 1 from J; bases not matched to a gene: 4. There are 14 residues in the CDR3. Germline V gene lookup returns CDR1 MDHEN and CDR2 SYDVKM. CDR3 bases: TGTGCCAGCAGTACAACAGGGGGGTCCTACGAGCAGTACTTC. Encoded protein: CASSTTGGSYEQYF.

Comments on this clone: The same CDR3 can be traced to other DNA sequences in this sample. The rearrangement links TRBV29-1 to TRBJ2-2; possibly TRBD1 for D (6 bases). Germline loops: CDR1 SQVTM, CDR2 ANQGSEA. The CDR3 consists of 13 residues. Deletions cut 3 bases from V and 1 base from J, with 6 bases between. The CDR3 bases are TGCAGCGTTGACAGGGGGAACACCGGGGAGCTGTTTTTT. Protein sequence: CSVDRGNTGELFF.

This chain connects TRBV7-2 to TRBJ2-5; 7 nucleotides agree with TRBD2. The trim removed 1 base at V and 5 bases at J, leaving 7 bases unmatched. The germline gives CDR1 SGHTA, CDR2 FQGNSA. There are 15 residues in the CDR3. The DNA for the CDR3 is TGTGCCAGCAGCTTAGATGGCGGGAGTTCTGAGACCCAGTACTTC. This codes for CASSLDGGSSETQYF.

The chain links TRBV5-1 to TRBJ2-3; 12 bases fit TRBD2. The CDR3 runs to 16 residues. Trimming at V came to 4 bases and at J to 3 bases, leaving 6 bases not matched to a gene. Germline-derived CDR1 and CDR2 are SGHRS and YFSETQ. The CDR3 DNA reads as TGCGCCAGCAGCCCGGCCCTAGCGGGAGGGACAGATACGCAGTATTTT. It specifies CASSPALAGGTDTQYF.

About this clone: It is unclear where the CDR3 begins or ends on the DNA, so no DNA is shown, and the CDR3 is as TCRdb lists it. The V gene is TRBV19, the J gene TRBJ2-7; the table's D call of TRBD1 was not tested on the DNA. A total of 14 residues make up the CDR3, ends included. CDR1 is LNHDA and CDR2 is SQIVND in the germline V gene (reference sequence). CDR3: CASTSDRSSYEQYF.